The clone carrying this T cell receptor (beta chain) was observed at least ten times. Its antigen is undetermined. The CDR3 extends over 16 amino acids. Trimming took off 1 base at V and 2 bases at J, with 12 bases between the two ends. Per the germline V gene, CDR1 is SGHTA and CDR2 is FQGNSA. TCRdb re-derived calls from the reads in MiXCR, one entry per CDR3 protein. The sample has fewer than 950,000 distinct CDR3 sequences, over 25% seen once. The data belong to a study of T cell repertoires in cytomegalovirus infection. Source: cultured CD8+ T cells from PBMCs, taken from culture after CMV antigen stimulation. This TCR was sampled from a human donor in good health (CMV status not recorded). Some clones in this sample may be carry-over from other donors' samples. The V and J genes are TRBV7-2 and TRBJ2-1; D ambiguous. CDR3 sequence: CASSLEGSLPYNEQFF. The CDR3 bases are TGTGCCAGCAGCTTAGAGGGCAGCCTCCCCTACAATGAGCAGTTCTTC.